The present entry profiles one T cell receptor beta chain with its context. The J segment lost 3 bases and the V segment lost 3 bases, leaving 4 bases of the junction unmatched. Germline CDR1 and CDR2: SGHKS and YYEKEE (reference sequence). The CDR3 has 14 residues. Data came from immunoSEQ multiplex PCR; TCRdb stores just in-frame clones and leaves some out. In the table there are 35,000 to 50,000 clones, approximately 83% of which are singletons. The sample belongs to a study of OX40 agonist ivuxolimab in advanced cancers. This specimen was CD4+ or CD8+ T cells sorted from blood, taken in a trial of the OX40 agonist ivuxolimab. The receptor was derived from an adult with an advanced solid tumor such as melanoma, head and neck, liver or kidney cancer. The J gene is TRBJ2-5, the V gene TRBV5-5, with 8 bases matching TRBD1. The CDR3 here is CASSSATGEETQYF. The DNA for the CDR3 is TGTGCCAGCAGCTCGGCGACAGGGGAAGAGACCCAGTACTTC.